Shown below are 16 T cell receptor beta chains from a single sample sequenced in a study of T cells in Graves' hyperthyroidism and ophthalmopathy. Amplified regions were TCR beta CDR3 sequences from RNA transcripts. During a first-round RT-PCR of the TCR CDR3, the HTBI primer set was used. TCRdb re-called the multiplex PCR reads through MiXCR, storing one row per CDR3 protein. Here the sample spans under 40,000 distinct CDR3 sequences, around half being singletons. The sequenced material came from blood. The receptors stem from a man aged 35-49 years with Graves' ophthalmopathy.

Sample share makes this clonotype medium-sized. The V call is TRBV10-3, the J call TRBJ1-4; no reliable D call. Between the trimmed V and J ends, which lost 0 bases and 5 bases, there was a span of 7 bases. The CDR3 loop spans 14 amino acids. CDR1 is ENHRY, CDR2 SYGVKD, per germline. As DNA, the CDR3 is TGTGCCATCAGTGAGTCTACGGCAAATGAAAAACTGTTTTTT. It translates to CAISESTANEKLFF.

In this sample, this clonotype is medium-sized. This chain uses TRBV2 with TRBJ1-5, with TRBD1 matching 8 bases. The V gene's germline CDR1 is SNHLY and CDR2 FYNNEI. The CDR3 is 15 residues long. The trim removed 6 bases at V and 7 bases at J, leaving 11 bases unmatched. The CDR3 DNA reads as TGTGCCAGCAGGGGAGCGACAGGGGCAAGCCAGCCCCAGCATTTT. This translates into CASRGATGASQPQHF.

Many counts were recorded for this clonotype. The CDR3, as DNA: TGTGCCAGCACCGGGGTTTTATCGGAGACCCAGTACTTC. This sequence encodes CASTGVLSETQYF. V gene TRBV6-1 combines with J gene TRBJ2-5; D perhaps matches TRBD2 (5 bases). The CDR3 extends over 13 amino acids. Looked up from germline, CDR1 is MNHNS and CDR2 is SASEGT. V lost 7 bases and J lost 5, with 14 bases in between.

This clonotype was picked up a small number of times. The rearrangement joins TRBV15 to TRBJ2-7, with D tentatively TRBD1 or TRBD2 (5 bases each). V lost 5 bases and J lost 2, with 22 bases in between. This CDR3 is built from 17 residues. Per germline, CDR1 LNHNV and CDR2 YYDKDF (reference sequence). The CDR3: CATSSTGTSSPTYEQYF. DNA for the CDR3: TGTGCCACCAGCTCAACCGGGACCTCTTCTCCTACCTACGAGCAGTACTTC. The full variable domain, completed using reference TRBV15 and TRBJ2-7, is DAMVIQNPRYQVTQFGKPVTLSCSQTLNHNVMYWYQQKSSQAPKLLFHYYDKDFNNEADTPDNFQSRRPNTSFCFLDIRSPGLGDTAMYLCATSSTGTSSPTYEQYFGPGTRLTVT.

V gene TRBV20-1 combines with J gene TRBJ1-6; D possibly corresponds to TRBD1 (6 bases). The CDR3 loop spans 15 amino acids. Germline V gives CDR1 DFQATT, CDR2 SNEGSKA (reference sequence). With 3 bases removed from V and 10 bases from J, the gap between germline ends came to 19 bases. The DNA of the CDR3 is TGCAGTGCTAGCCCCTCTCTGGGGGCACGGTCACCCCTCCACTTT. This translates into CSASPSLGARSPLHF.

The chain recombines TRBV20-1 with TRBJ1-5, with D perhaps TRBD1 (5 bases). Deletions cut 0 bases from V and 4 bases from J, with 13 bases between. The CDR3 runs to 15 residues. Germline-derived CDR1 and CDR2 are DFQATT and SNEGSKA (reference sequence). The CDR3 DNA sequence: TGCAGTGCTAGAGATCTGGGCGGGGGGAATCAGCCCCAGCATTTT. Translating gives CSARDLGGGNQPQHF.

This sequence joins TRBV11-3 and TRBJ1-5; 7 bases are a match to TRBD1. The CDR3 contains 15 residues. The junction had 15 bases not matched to a gene; V was cut back by 5 bases and J by 11 bases. The germline gives CDR1 SGHNT, CDR2 YENEEA. The CDR3 nucleotides are TGTGCCAGCAGCCCCGGGACAGACAACCAAGAGACCCAGCATTTT. Its translation is CASSPGTDNQETQHF.

This clonotype is medium-sized by share. V is TRBV2 and J is TRBJ2-7; no clear D gene. Trimming pared 10 bases from V and 7 bases from J, leaving 17 bases between. The CDR3 runs 12 residues. Germline lookup yields CDR1 SNHLY and CDR2 FYNNEI. CDR3 protein: CANETPMREQYF. DNA of the CDR3: TGTGCCAACGAAACCCCGATGAGGGAGCAGTACTTC.

This clonotype occurred a few times. This rearrangement joins TRBV7-9 to TRBJ1-2; 7 positions agree with TRBD1. Germline V lookup: CDR1 SEHNR, CDR2 FQNEAQ (reference sequence). The CDR3 contains 14 residues. The V segment lost 1 base and the J segment 5 bases; nucleotides outside the gene matches: 4. The CDR3 region is CASSLGGTAYGYTF. The CDR3 nucleotides are TGTGCCAGCAGCTTAGGAGGGACAGCGTATGGCTACACCTTC.

Ten or more counts support this clonotype. This chain uses TRBV5-1 with TRBJ2-3, with D possibly TRBD1 on 6 matching bases. Trimming stripped 2 bases from V and 0 bases from J, with 7 bases between. CDR1 is SGHRS, CDR2 YFSETQ, per germline. CDR3 size: 14 residues. Here the CDR3 reads CASSFGQSTDTQYF. The CDR3 nucleotides read TGCGCCAGCAGCTTCGGACAGAGCACAGATACGCAGTATTTT. Variable domain in full (rest from reference TRBV5-1 and TRBJ2-3): KAGVTQTPRYLIKTRGQQVTLSCSPISGHRSVSWYQQTPGQGLQFLFEYFSETQRNKGNFPGRFSGRQFSNSRSEMNVSTLELGDSALYLCASSFGQSTDTQYFGPGTRLTVL.

This clonotype occurred many times. The CDR3 spells CSASGVRSGGHPGELFF. The CDR3 DNA is TGCAGTGCTAGTGGGGTTCGGAGCGGGGGGCACCCCGGGGAGCTGTTTTTT. This chain uses TRBV20-1 with TRBJ2-2; 9 bases map to TRBD2. The CDR3 covers 17 residues. V lost 3 bases and J lost 6; bases outside the gene matches: 14. Germline V gene data show CDR1 as DFQATT and CDR2 as SNEGSKA (reference sequence).

This chain links TRBV20-1 with TRBJ1-3; no clear D gene. Germline values: CDR1 DFQATT, CDR2 SNEGSKA (reference sequence). Trimming shortened V by 6 bases and J by 7 bases, and 16 bases separated the two germline ends. This CDR3 region has 13 residues. The CDR3 region has the DNA TGCAGTGCCCCGGTAGGAGGGATGAACACCATATATTTT. It encodes CSAPVGGMNTIYF.

This clonotype is classed as medium-sized. The chain has TRBV15 and TRBJ1-6; 8 positions match TRBD1. The V gene's germline CDR1 is LNHNV and CDR2 YYDKDF (reference sequence). V lost 6 bases and J lost 7; bases outside the gene matches: 8. This CDR3 has 15 residues. The CDR3 reads CATRSGTGRNSPLHF. DNA for the CDR3: TGTGCCACCAGAAGTGGGACAGGTCGGAATTCACCCCTCCACTTT.

V and J are TRBV5-4 and TRBJ1-2; D uncertain. The CDR3 totals 15 residues. From germline, CDR1 is SGHNT and CDR2 YYREEE (reference sequence). V lost 2 bases, J lost 4 bases, and 15 bases lay in between. This chain's CDR3 is CASSFSAGGAYGYTF. In DNA, the CDR3 is TGTGCCAGCAGCTTCAGCGCGGGAGGCGCCTATGGCTACACCTTC.

This clonotype was seen repeatedly, ten times or more. J is TRBJ2-7 and V is TRBV7-9; D is perhaps TRBD1 (6 bases). Trimming left V 2 bases short and J 3 bases short, with 11 bases between. This CDR3 spans 14 amino acids. Germline V lookup: CDR1 SEHNR, CDR2 FQNEAQ (reference sequence). CDR3: CASSLPGTSYEQYF. The CDR3 DNA reads TGTGCCAGCAGCTTACCCGGGACAAGCTACGAGCAGTACTTC.

The gene calls are TRBV2 and TRBJ2-1, with D unresolved. Germline CDR1 is SNHLY and CDR2 is FYNNEI. Trimming stripped 3 bases from V and 4 bases from J, with 10 bases between. The CDR3 has 14 amino acids. This CDR3 is CASSEAVGYNEQFF. CDR3 bases: TGTGCCAGCAGTGAGGCGGTAGGGTACAATGAGCAGTTCTTC. The full variable domain, in which reference TRBV2 and TRBJ2-1 provide the parts outside the CDR3, is EPEVTQTPSHQVTQMGQEVILRCVPISNHLYFYWYRQILGQKVEFLVSFYNNEISEKSEIFDDQFSVERPDGSNFTLKIRSTKLEDSAMYFCASSEAVGYNEQFFGPGTRLTVL.